This note documents a single T cell receptor beta chain sequence. The junction differs from germline at one of its ends, possibly a read error. This sample stems from a study of cytomegalovirus exposure and HLA in healthy donors. The CDR3 totals 16 residues. Per the germline V gene, CDR1 is SEHNR and CDR2 is FQNEAQ (reference sequence). At the time of sampling, donors were nominally healthy, though unrecorded immune exposures were likely. PCR involved 60 Vbeta and 13 Jbeta primers. The data were produced by immunoSEQ multiplex PCR, yet TCRdb's version contains in-frame clones alone and is incomplete. The sample includes more than 150,000 clones, roughly nine tenths of them seen just once.

This clonotype was sampled from a girl less than two years old in good health and CMV-seronegative. The genes are TRBV7-9 and TRBJ1-1; D is possibly TRBD1 (6 bases). The specimen was PBMCs. The CDR3 DNA reads TGTTCCAGCAGCTTATGGTTGGGGGGGCAGGGGACTGAAGCTTTCTTT. This translates into CSSSLWLGGQGTEAFF.